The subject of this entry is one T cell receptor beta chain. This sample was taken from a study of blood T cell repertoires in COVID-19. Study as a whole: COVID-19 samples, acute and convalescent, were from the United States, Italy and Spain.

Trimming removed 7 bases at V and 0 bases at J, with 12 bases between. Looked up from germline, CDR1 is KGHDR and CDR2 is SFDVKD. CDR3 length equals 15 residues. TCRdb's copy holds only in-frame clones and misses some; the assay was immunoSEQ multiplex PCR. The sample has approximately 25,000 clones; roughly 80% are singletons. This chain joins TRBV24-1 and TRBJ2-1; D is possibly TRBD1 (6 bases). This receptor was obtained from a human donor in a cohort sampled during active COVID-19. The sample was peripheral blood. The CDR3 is CATSYQGSSYNEQFF. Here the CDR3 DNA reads TGTGCCACCAGCTACCAGGGGAGCTCCTACAATGAGCAGTTCTTC.